This T cell receptor beta chain was sequenced during a study of T cells in Graves' hyperthyroidism and ophthalmopathy. Germline loops: CDR1 SEHNR, CDR2 FQNEAQ (reference sequence). The CDR3 spans 18 residues. The V gene end was trimmed by 1 base and the J gene end by 5 bases; junction bases not matched to a gene: 10. TCR beta CDR3 region amplification was performed from RNA transcripts. First-round RT-PCR of the TCR CDR3 relied on the HTBI primer set. MiXCR, applied by TCRdb to the multiplex PCR reads, yields one record per CDR3 protein. Counted here are approximately 600,000 distinct CDR3 sequences, roughly 20% occurring once; the ten biggest clones make up 34%. This clonotype has a handful of counts.

The clonotype was recovered from a man younger than 45 with Graves' ophthalmopathy. Source material: blood. This chain connects TRBV7-9 to TRBJ2-7; 14 bases line up with TRBD2. The CDR3 here is CASSLGLAGGPRRDEQYF. The CDR3 nucleotides are TGTGCCAGCAGCTTAGGACTAGCGGGAGGGCCACGGCGGGACGAGCAGTACTTC.